The subject of this entry is one TCR beta chain. TCRdb analysed the PCR reads with MiXCR anew, one entry per CDR3 protein. The sample has tens of thousands of distinct CDR3 sequences, roughly 54% seen once. This CDR3 has 16 residues. Germline CDR1 and CDR2: MNHNS and SASEGT. Donors had localized lung adenocarcinoma, a non-small cell lung cancer. This specimen belongs to a study of CD4 and CD8 cells across lung adenocarcinoma regions. The receptor was isolated from a female donor with lung adenocarcinoma. The CD4 and CD8 labels of this study may be unreliable. The source material was CD8+ T cells from the center of a lung tumor. The genes are TRBV6-1 and TRBJ2-5, with 9 bases that match TRBD1. Judging by the DNA end, TRBJ2-7 fits better; the J call may be wrong. This CDR3 reads CASRNPLGQGSYEQYF. The CDR3 coding sequence is TGTGCCAGCAGGAACCCTCTGGGACAGGGAAGTTACGAGCAGTACTTC.